This record concerns one TCR beta chain sequence. The antigen this receptor binds is unknown. One base away there is no much larger clone; base qualities are not given. What this sample's time point label stands for: sample taken at primary tumor resection. For TCR sequencing, whole RNA was extracted from tumor and nontumor lung tissue, or from cryopreserved PBMC samples, and no cell sorting was done. Donors were 65 to 85 patients with early-stage, untreated non-small cell lung cancer from the lung TRACERx cohort. Only patients for whom sufficient RNA was available from at least two tumor regions were selected for TCR sequencing. This sample was taken from a study of spatial heterogeneity in lung cancer (dated by TCRdb to between 2019 and 2020). About the study as a whole: Beta-chain transcripts were consistently detected in greater numbers than alpha-chain transcripts, which likely reflects a higher abundance of beta-chain transcripts. TCR repertoire features were related to nonsynonymous mutation counts determined by whole-exome sequencing of tumor tissue. In the raw uncorrected reads, each unique combination of TCR and UMI appeared on average more than ten times. At surgery, both alpha and beta chains were TCR-sequenced in over 200 tumor regions, about 61 matched nontumor lung samples and just over 55 PBMC samples. In non-small cell lung cancer, the study made a quantitative comparison of TCR alpha and beta repertoires among multiple tumor regions, matched nontumor lung and blood.

The receptor library was made with 5' RACE. TCRdb names NextSeq 500 as the instrument used. The TCR library protocol attached a unique molecular identifier to each TCR cDNA molecule to allow correction of PCR and sequencing errors. In the original analysis: TCR identification, UMI-based error correction and CDR3 extraction were all carried out with Decombinator tools. TCRs above a frequency of 2 per 1,000, corresponding to the top 1% of the tumor frequency distribution, were defined as expanded. Renyi diversity was calculated using the R vegan package after each repertoire was subsampled 100 times to 5,000 TCRs. CDR3 similarity networks were built from amino acid triplet string-kernel similarity, with CDR3s being connected when pairwise similarity was above 0.82. Clones were called with MiXCR by TCRdb after fastp trimmed the public reads at Q25, and only in-frame beta chains were retained. Every distinct CDR3 protein forms one entry, paired with its most common genes and DNA. TCRdb, rather than the study authors, made the V and J calls. This sample lists about 82,000 distinct CDR3 sequences; around 13% were detected once. Roughly 4.5% of the sample belongs to the ten largest clones.

Summary of the overall study and its limitations: Ubiquitous expanded tumor TCRs showed up in blood more often at tumor resection than at routine follow-up. Confirming at a functional level the hypothesis that regional TCRs recognize regional mutations was considered to require additional single-cell paired TCR alpha and beta sequencing.

Based on the germline V gene (reference sequence), the CDR1 and CDR2 sequences are MNHEY and SMNVEV. V is cut by 6 bases and J by 2 bases, and the space between the germline ends is 13 bases. The CDR3 runs 15 residues from the cysteine to the phenylalanine. Just the 45-base CDR3 DNA is kept, in frame starting at base 1. Rearrangement joined TRBV27 to TRBJ1-4, with TRBD1 as a weak D call on 5 bases. Sequenced material: PBMCs, taken at surgery. The source of this sequence is a male donor with early-stage non-small cell lung cancer. The CDR3 corresponds to CASSQRQNTNEKLFF. In nucleotide form, the sequence is TGTGCCAGCAGCCAAAGACAGAATACTAATGAAAAACTGTTTTTT. With the rest looked up from the reference TRBV27 and TRBJ1-4 genes rather than sequenced, the full variable domain is EAQVTQNPRYLITVTGKKLTVTCSQNMNHEYMSWYRQDPGLGLRQIYYSMNVEVTDKGDVPEGYKVSRKEKRNFPLILESPSPNQTSLYFCASSQRQNTNEKLFFGSGTQLSVL.